This TCR beta chain was profiled in a study of blood T cell repertoires in COVID-19. The table came from immunoSEQ multiplex PCR; TCRdb's copy has only in-frame clones and leaves some out. The sample carries 290,000 or so clones, about 82% recorded once. Trimming stripped 6 bases from V and 6 bases from J, with 16 bases between. The germline V gene encodes CDR1 SGHRS and CDR2 YFSETQ. This CDR3 spans 13 amino acids. This chain joins TRBV5-1 and TRBJ2-7; D not resolved. The source of this sequence is a man aged 45-65 years with active or convalescent COVID-19. The specimen was peripheral blood. The CDR3 loop is CASTSISSGEQYF. CDR3 bases: TGCGCCAGCACCTCGATTTCGAGTGGCGAGCAGTACTTC.